What follows are 26 T cell receptor beta chains derived from one specimen sequenced in a study of a mutant IDH1 vaccine in newly diagnosed glioma. Stated time point: baseline, week 1 (first vaccination visit). Indicated treatment: pre-vaccination baseline after standard-of-care therapy. The repertoire was sequenced with immunoSEQ multiplex PCR; TCRdb's copy has only in-frame clones and lacks some. The repertoire holds more than 80,000 clones, with about four fifths as singletons. Specimen: PBMCs, collected from a glioma patient treated with radiotherapy, temozolomide or both. These TCRs come from a woman aged 50 to 65 with glioma.

The rearrangement links TRBV9 to TRBJ2-3; D is possibly TRBD2 (6 bases). CDR3 length: 13 amino acids. Trimming left V 4 bases short and J 3 bases short, with 9 bases between. In germline, CDR1 is SGDLS, CDR2 YYNGEE. CDR3 protein: CASSSGRTDTQYF. The CDR3 DNA reads TGTGCCAGCAGCTCAGGGAGGACAGATACGCAGTATTTT.

This clone was observed a handful of times. This chain joins TRBV12-5 and TRBJ2-2; no firm D call. Germline CDR1 and CDR2: LGHNT and FRNRAP. V shed 1 base and J shed 3 bases, with 0 bases lying between them. The CDR3 is 12 residues long. The CDR3 region is CASGLDTGELFF. CDR3 nucleotides: TGTGCTAGTGGTTTGGACACCGGGGAGCTGTTTTTT.

The chain is built from TRBV19 and TRBJ1-2; the D is unclear. Trimming pared 0 bases from V and 4 bases from J, leaving 18 bases between. This CDR3 is built from 17 residues. Looked up from germline, CDR1 is LNHDA and CDR2 is SQIVND (reference sequence). CDR3 amino acids: CASSIDTPGSTIYGYTF. DNA for the CDR3: TGTGCCAGTAGTATAGATACCCCGGGCAGCACGATCTATGGCTACACCTTC.

This clone was seen a handful of times. The CDR3: CASSSTGTGSPNYGYTF. CDR3 DNA: TGTGCCAGCAGCTCCACCGGGACAGGGAGCCCTAACTATGGCTACACCTTC. This chain joins TRBV7-8 and TRBJ1-2; 9 nucleotides line up with TRBD1. V trimming: 4 bases; J trimming: 0 bases; junction bases outside the gene matches: 9. The CDR3 has 17 amino acids. Germline loops: CDR1 SGHVS, CDR2 FQNEAQ.

This chain joins TRBV4-1 and TRBJ1-2; the D is unclear. This CDR3 region has 15 residues. Germline CDR1 reads MGHRA; CDR2 reads YSYEKL. V lost 7 bases, J lost 5 bases, and 20 bases lay in between. The CDR3 coding sequence is TGCGCCAGCACCCCGGCGGTGCGCGGGAGGTATGGCTACACCTTC. This translates into CASTPAVRGRYGYTF.

This clone has only one observation. The J gene is TRBJ2-1, the V gene TRBV4-3, with D tentatively TRBD2 (6 bases). Trimming took 0 bases from V and 8 from J, leaving 20 bases between them. The CDR3 length is 17 residues. CDR1 is LGHNA, CDR2 YSLEER, per germline. CDR3 nucleotide sequence: TGCGCCAGCAGCCAAGACCGGGGGTGGCCAGGGCGGTATGAGCAGTTCTTC. It encodes CASSQDRGWPGRYEQFF.

V gene TRBV27 combines with J gene TRBJ2-7, with D hard to call. The CDR3 consists of 13 residues. The V end was cut by 5 bases, the J end by 1 base, with 9 bases between. Germline CDR1 MNHEY, CDR2 SMNVEV (reference sequence). CDR3 in amino acids: CASSTHPSYEQYF. The CDR3 DNA is TGTGCCAGCAGTACACATCCTTCCTACGAGCAGTACTTC.

The chain employs TRBV7-2 and TRBJ1-2; 8 bases match TRBD1. J gave up 2 bases and V 5 bases, and 4 bases lay outside the gene matches. Per germline, CDR1 SGHTA and CDR2 FQGNSA. The CDR3 has 14 amino acids. The CDR3: CASSPHRGNYGYTF. The CDR3 nucleotides read TGTGCCAGCAGCCCCCACAGGGGGAACTATGGCTACACCTTC. Full variable domain (remainder filled in from reference TRBV7-2 and TRBJ1-2): GAGVSQSPSNKVTEKGKDVELRCDPISGHTALYWYRQSLGQGLEFLIYFQGNSAPDKSGLPSDRFSAERTGGSVSTLTIQRTQQEDSAVYLCASSPHRGNYGYTFGSGTRLTVV.

The rearrangement uses TRBV19 and TRBJ2-7, with D perhaps TRBD2 (6 bases). This CDR3 has 14 residues. Germline V gene data show CDR1 as LNHDA and CDR2 as SQIVND (reference sequence). Trimming pared 3 bases from V and 2 bases from J, leaving 11 bases between. The CDR3, as DNA: TGTGCCAGTAGTATCTCGGGGGAACCCTACGAGCAGTACTTC. Encoded protein: CASSISGEPYEQYF.

The chain couples TRBV6-1 to TRBJ2-2; 7 bases align to TRBD1. This CDR3 is built from 14 residues. Losses at the gene ends were 6 bases for V and 6 bases for J; bases not matched to a gene: 7. Germline V gene lookup returns CDR1 MNHNS and CDR2 SASEGT. The CDR3 protein is CASRDRNLAGELFF. Written as DNA, the CDR3 is TGTGCCAGCAGGGACAGGAATCTGGCCGGGGAGCTGTTTTTT.

The rearrangement uses TRBV27 and TRBJ2-5; 10 bases are a match to TRBD2. With 4 bases clipped from V and 1 base from J, the junction kept 3 bases outside the gene matches. This CDR3 is 15 amino acids long. Germline V gives CDR1 MNHEY, CDR2 SMNVEV (reference sequence). The CDR3 region is CASSSSGGLQETQYF. CDR3 nucleotides: TGTGCCAGCAGTTCTAGCGGGGGACTCCAAGAGACCCAGTACTTC.

The sample holds a few counts of this clone. The chain carries TRBV29-1 and TRBJ1-1; D gene unclear. The V end lost 6 bases, the J end lost 7 bases, and 15 bases lay between the germline ends. This CDR3 region has 12 residues. CDR1 and CDR2 from the germline V gene are SQVTM and ANQGSEA. CDR3 sequence (DNA): TGCAGCGTGCAAGCCGGGGTTAGTGAAGCTTTCTTT. Protein sequence: CSVQAGVSEAFF.

This clone has only a few counts. J is TRBJ2-3 and V is TRBV9, with no clear D. The CDR3 contains 13 residues. The V gene's germline CDR1 is SGDLS and CDR2 YYNGEE. Deletions cut 4 bases from V and 6 bases from J, with 12 bases between. CDR3 coding DNA: TGTGCCAGCAGCAGTCGACCCGGGGATACGCAGTATTTT. This gives the protein CASSSRPGDTQYF. Drawing the rest from reference TRBV9 and TRBJ2-3, the complete variable domain is DSGVTQTPKHLITATGQRVTLRCSPRSGDLSVYWYQQSLDQGLQFLIQYYNGEERAKGNILERFSAQQFPDLHSELNLSSLELGDSALYFCASSSRPGDTQYFGPGTRLTVL.

This clone appeared once. V and J are TRBV27 and TRBJ2-7, with a possible D match to TRBD1 (5 bases). The CDR3 covers 15 residues. Trimming left V 2 bases short and J 2 bases short, with 13 bases between. From germline, CDR1 is MNHEY and CDR2 SMNVEV (reference sequence). CDR3 DNA: TGTGCCAGCAGTTTACGGGCAGGGAATACCTACGAGCAGTACTTC. Translating it yields CASSLRAGNTYEQYF.

J is TRBJ1-1 and V is TRBV5-1; the match to TRBD1 covers 7 bases. V lost 2 bases, J lost 1 base, and 5 bases stayed unmatched. Germline assignment: CDR1 SGHRS and CDR2 YFSETQ. The CDR3 consists of 15 residues. CDR3 nucleotide sequence: TGCGCCAGCAGCTTATACAGGGGAGGGAACACTGAAGCTTTCTTT. This sequence encodes CASSLYRGGNTEAFF.

This clone occurred once. The chain links TRBV7-6 to TRBJ1-6; a weak D match, TRBD1 (5 bases). Germline loops: CDR1 SGHVS, CDR2 FNYEAQ. Between the trimmed V and J ends, which lost 1 base and 10 bases, there was a span of 14 bases. The CDR3 extends over 15 amino acids. The DNA of the CDR3 is TGTGCCAGCAGCTTAGGGACGTTCGGGGGGTCACCCCTCCACTTT. It encodes CASSLGTFGGSPLHF.

J is TRBJ2-2 and V is TRBV9, with 10 bases fitting TRBD1. Germline loops: CDR1 SGDLS, CDR2 YYNGEE. V dropped 0 bases and J dropped 2; count of bases not matched to a gene: 4. The CDR3 contains 17 residues. Here the CDR3 reads CASSVGTGGSNTGELFF. The CDR3 region has the DNA TGTGCCAGCAGCGTAGGGACAGGGGGTAGTAACACCGGGGAGCTGTTTTTT.

The chain recombines TRBV11-3 with TRBJ2-5; the match to TRBD2 covers 10 bases. The V gene's germline CDR1 is SGHNT and CDR2 YENEEA. The junction had 8 bases not matched to a gene; V was cut back by 5 bases and J by 5 bases. This CDR3 is 15 amino acids long. For the CDR3, the DNA is TGTGCCAGCAGCCAATTAGCGGGGGGAGGGGAGACCCAGTACTTC. Amino acid sequence: CASSQLAGGGETQYF.

The J gene is TRBJ2-1, the V gene TRBV7-2; D ambiguous. Germline loops: CDR1 SGHTA, CDR2 FQGNSA. CDR3 length equals 13 residues. V was clipped by 4 bases and J by 6 bases, with 10 bases between them. DNA for the CDR3: TGTGCCAGCAGCTCCTTGACTCTCAATGAGCAGTTCTTC. It yields the protein CASSSLTLNEQFF.

The chain links TRBV6-5 to TRBJ1-6, with 7 positions matching TRBD1. The germline gives CDR1 MNHEY, CDR2 SVGAGI. The CDR3 has 15 amino acids. The J segment lost 6 bases and the V segment lost 7 bases, leaving 9 bases of the junction unmatched. CDR3 DNA: TGTGCCAGCACCTCGCCCGGGACAGCTAATTCACCCCTCCACTTT. Translation gives CASTSPGTANSPLHF.

The chain joins TRBV6-5 to TRBJ2-7; TRBD1 might be the D (6 bases). The V end was cut by 2 bases, the J end by 3 bases, with 11 bases between. The CDR3 has 14 amino acids. The germline CDR1 and CDR2 sequences are MNHEY and SVGAGI. CDR3: CASSYQDRDYEQYF. The DNA for the CDR3 is TGTGCCAGCAGTTACCAGGACAGAGACTACGAGCAGTACTTC.

The chain has TRBV9 and TRBJ1-1, with unresolved D. The V gene lost 4 bases and the J gene lost 0 bases, with 7 bases spanning the gap. The CDR3 is 13 amino acids. From germline, CDR1 is SGDLS and CDR2 YYNGEE. CDR3 sequence reads: CASSFAMNTEAFF. CDR3 sequence (DNA): TGTGCCAGCAGCTTCGCCATGAACACTGAAGCTTTCTTT.

The gene calls are TRBV30 and TRBJ1-2, with D unresolved. The CDR3 length is 14 residues. The germline gives CDR1 GTSNPN, CDR2 SVGIG (reference sequence). V shed 4 bases and J shed 5 bases, with 17 bases lying between them. Here the CDR3 reads CAWIKGTNSYGYTF. In nucleotides, the CDR3 is TGTGCCTGGATCAAGGGAACCAACTCATATGGCTACACCTTC.

The chain has TRBV19 and TRBJ2-3; perhaps TRBD1 as D (7 bases). The CDR3 has 20 amino acids. CDR1 and CDR2 (germline): LNHDA, SQIVND (reference sequence). Trimming left V 4 bases short and J 0 bases short, with 26 bases between. The DNA for the CDR3 is TGTGCCAGTAGTAGTCGAGGAGGGGGCCGTGGAGGTCTGAGCACAGATACGCAGTATTTT. Translation gives CASSSRGGGRGGLSTDTQYF.

The chain has TRBV6-5 and TRBJ1-2; perhaps TRBD1 as D (5 bases). The V gene lost 4 bases and the J gene lost 4 bases, with 19 bases spanning the gap. CDR3 length: 16 residues. From germline, CDR1 is MNHEY and CDR2 SVGAGI. This CDR3 is CASSFHRQILLYGYTF. The CDR3, as DNA: TGTGCCAGCAGTTTCCATCGACAGATACTGCTCTATGGCTACACCTTC.

The V call is TRBV28, the J call TRBJ1-6, with 8 nucleotides matching TRBD1. J was trimmed by 3 bases and V by 4 bases; bases with no gene match: 2. Germline V gives CDR1 MDHEN, CDR2 SYDVKM. The CDR3 covers 15 residues. The CDR3 loop is CASSSGQGYNSPLHF. The CDR3 DNA is TGTGCCAGCAGTTCCGGACAGGGCTATAATTCACCCCTCCACTTT.